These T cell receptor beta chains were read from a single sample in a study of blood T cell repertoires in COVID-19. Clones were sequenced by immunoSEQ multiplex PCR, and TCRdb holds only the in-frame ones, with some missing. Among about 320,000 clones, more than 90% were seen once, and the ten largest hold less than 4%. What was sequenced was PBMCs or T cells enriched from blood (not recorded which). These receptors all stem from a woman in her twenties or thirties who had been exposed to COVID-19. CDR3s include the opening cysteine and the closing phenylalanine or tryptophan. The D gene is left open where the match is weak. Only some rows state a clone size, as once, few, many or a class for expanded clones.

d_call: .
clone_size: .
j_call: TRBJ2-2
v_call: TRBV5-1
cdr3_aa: CASRGFGTLNTGELFF
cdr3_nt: TGCGCCAGCCGGGGTTTCGGGACTCTGAACACCGGGGAGCTGTTTTTT

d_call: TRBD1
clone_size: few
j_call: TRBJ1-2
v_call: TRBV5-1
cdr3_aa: CASRGQGAGYGYTF
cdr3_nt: TGCGCCAGCAGGGGACAGGGGGCAGGCTATGGCTACACCTTC

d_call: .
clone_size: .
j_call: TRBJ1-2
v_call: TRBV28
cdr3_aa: CASRTGILYGYTF
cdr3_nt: TGTGCCAGCAGAACCGGGATCCTCTATGGCTACACCTTC

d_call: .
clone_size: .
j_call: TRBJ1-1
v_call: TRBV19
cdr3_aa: CASSASGNTEAFF
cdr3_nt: TGTGCCAGTAGTGCCTCAGGGAACACTGAAGCTTTCTTT

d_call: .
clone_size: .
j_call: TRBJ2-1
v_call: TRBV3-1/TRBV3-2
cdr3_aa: CASSQAADYEQFF
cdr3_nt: TGTGCCAGCAGCCAAGCGGCGGATTATGAGCAGTTCTTC

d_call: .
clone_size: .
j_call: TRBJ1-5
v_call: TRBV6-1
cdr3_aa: CASSAWVGREDQPQHF
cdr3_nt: TGTGCCAGCAGTGCATGGGTGGGGAGGGAGGATCAGCCCCAGCATTTT

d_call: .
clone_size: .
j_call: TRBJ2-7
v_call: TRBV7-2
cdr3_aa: CASSPRSGRTGNEQYF
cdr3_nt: TGTGCCAGCAGCCCCAGAAGCGGTCGGACCGGAAACGAGCAGTACTTC

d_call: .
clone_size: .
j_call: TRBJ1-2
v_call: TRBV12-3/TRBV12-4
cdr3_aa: CASSFYRVGYTF
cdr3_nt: TGTGCCAGCAGTTTTTACAGGGTAGGCTACACCTTC

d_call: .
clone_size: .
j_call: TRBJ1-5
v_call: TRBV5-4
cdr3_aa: CASSLAGVNQPQHF
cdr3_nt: TGTGCCAGCAGCTTGGCCGGGGTTAATCAGCCCCAGCATTTT

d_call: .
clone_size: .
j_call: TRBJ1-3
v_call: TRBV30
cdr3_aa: CAWKSGGNTIYF
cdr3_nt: TGTGCCTGGAAATCAGGGGGAAACACCATATATTTT

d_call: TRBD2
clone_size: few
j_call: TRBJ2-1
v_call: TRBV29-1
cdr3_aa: CRPGGAGGQWGEQFF
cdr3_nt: TGCCGCCCCGGGGGGGCGGGGGGGCAATGGGGAGAGCAGTTCTTC

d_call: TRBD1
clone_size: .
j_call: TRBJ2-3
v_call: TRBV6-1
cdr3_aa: CASSELPGGVGTDTQYF
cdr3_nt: TGTGCCAGCAGTGAACTCCCAGGGGGCGTTGGCACAGATACGCAGTATTTT

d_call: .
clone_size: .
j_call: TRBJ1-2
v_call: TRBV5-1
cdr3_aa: CASSSTYEPYTF
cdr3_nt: TGCGCCAGCAGTTCCACTTATGAGCCCTACACCTTC

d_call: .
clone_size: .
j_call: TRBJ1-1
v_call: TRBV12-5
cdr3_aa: CASGPGLNTEAFF
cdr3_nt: TGTGCTAGTGGTCCGGGGTTGAACACTGAAGCTTTCTTT

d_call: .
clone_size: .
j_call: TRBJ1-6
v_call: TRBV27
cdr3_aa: CASSPSWSFGNSPLHF
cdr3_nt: TGTGCCAGCAGTCCTTCGTGGAGTTTTGGCAACTCACCCCTCCACTTT

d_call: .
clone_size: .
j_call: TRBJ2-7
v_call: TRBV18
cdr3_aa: CASSPTTVYEQYF
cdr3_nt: TGTGCCAGCTCACCAACGACAGTTTACGAGCAGTACTTC

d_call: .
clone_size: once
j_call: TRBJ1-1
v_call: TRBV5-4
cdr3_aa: CASSLVAAGPEAFF
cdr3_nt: TGTGCCAGCAGCTTGGTCGCGGCGGGACCTGAAGCTTTCTTT

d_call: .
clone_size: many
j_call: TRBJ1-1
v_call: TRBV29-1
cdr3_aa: CSMQPGHHF
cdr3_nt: TGCAGCATGCAACCGGGACATCACTTT

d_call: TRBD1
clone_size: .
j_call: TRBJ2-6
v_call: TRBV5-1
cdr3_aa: CASSPPGQVSGANVLTF
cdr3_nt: TGCGCCAGCAGCCCCCCGGGACAGGTCTCTGGGGCCAACGTCCTGACTTTC

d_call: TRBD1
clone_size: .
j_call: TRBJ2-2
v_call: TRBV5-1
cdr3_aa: CASSLAIRTGTTGELFF
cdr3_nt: TGCGCCAGCAGCTTGGCCATTCGGACAGGGACCACCGGGGAGCTGTTTTTT

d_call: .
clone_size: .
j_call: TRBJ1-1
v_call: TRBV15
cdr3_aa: CATSRDPGRNTEAFF
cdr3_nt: TGTGCCACCAGCAGGGACCCGGGGAGGAACACTGAAGCTTTCTTT

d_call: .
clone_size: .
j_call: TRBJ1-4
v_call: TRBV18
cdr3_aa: CASSPSATNEKLFF
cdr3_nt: TGTGCCAGCTCACCATCTGCAACTAATGAAAAACTGTTTTTT

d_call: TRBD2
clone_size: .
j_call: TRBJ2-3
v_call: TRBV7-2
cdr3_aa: CASRPGGLLAGGQTDTQYF
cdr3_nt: TGTGCCAGCAGACCCGGTGGGCTTCTAGCGGGGGGGCAAACAGATACGCAGTATTTT

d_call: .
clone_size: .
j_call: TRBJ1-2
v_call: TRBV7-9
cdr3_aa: CASSFSDTYYGYTF
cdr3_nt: TGTGCCAGCAGCTTCTCGGACACGTACTATGGCTACACCTTC

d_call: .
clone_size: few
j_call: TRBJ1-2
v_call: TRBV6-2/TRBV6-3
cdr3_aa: CASSYRTALYGYTF
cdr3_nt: TGTGCCAGCAGTTACAGGACAGCTCTTTATGGCTACACCTTC

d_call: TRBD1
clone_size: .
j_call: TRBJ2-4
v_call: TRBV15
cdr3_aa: CATSSPFLKSTGGQNIQYF
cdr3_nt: TGTGCCACCAGCAGCCCCTTCCTAAAATCGACAGGGGGTCAAAACATTCAGTACTTC

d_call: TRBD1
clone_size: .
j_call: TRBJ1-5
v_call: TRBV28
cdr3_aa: CASSRPGTGTQPQHF
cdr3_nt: TGTGCCAGCAGCCGACCCGGGACAGGGACCCAGCCCCAGCATTTT

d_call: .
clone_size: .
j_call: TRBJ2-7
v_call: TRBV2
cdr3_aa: CASTSDSYEQYF
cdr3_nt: TGTGCCAGCACCTCAGACTCCTACGAGCAGTACTTC

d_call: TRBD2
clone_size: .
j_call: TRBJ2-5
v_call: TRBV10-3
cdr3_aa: CAISERGGPETQYF
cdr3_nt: TGTGCCATCAGTGAGCGGGGGGGCCCAGAGACCCAGTACTTC

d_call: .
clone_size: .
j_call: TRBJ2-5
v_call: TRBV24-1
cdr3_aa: CATSDSPGTVETQYF
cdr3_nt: TGTGCCACCAGTGACTCCCCCGGGACTGTGGAGACCCAGTACTTC

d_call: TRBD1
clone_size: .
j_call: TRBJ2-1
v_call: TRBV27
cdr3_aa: CASSLTGFGTGRNEQFF
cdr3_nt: TGTGCCAGCAGTTTAACGGGGTTCGGGACAGGGAGAAATGAGCAGTTCTTC

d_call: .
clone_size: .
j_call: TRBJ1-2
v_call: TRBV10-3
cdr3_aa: CAISEGGSDYGYTF
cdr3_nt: TGTGCCATCAGTGAGGGAGGATCGGACTATGGCTACACCTTC

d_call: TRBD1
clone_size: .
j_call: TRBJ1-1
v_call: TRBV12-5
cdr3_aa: CASAEDRDTEAFF
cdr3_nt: TGTGCTAGTGCCGAGGACAGGGACACTGAAGCTTTCTTT

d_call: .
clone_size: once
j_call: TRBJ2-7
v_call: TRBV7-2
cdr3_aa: CASSFSRAYEQYF
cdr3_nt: TGTGCCAGCAGCTTCTCCAGGGCCTACGAGCAGTACTTC

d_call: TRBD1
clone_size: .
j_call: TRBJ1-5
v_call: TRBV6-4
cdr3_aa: CASTIDRANQPQHF
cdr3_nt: TGTGCCAGCACCATAGACAGGGCCAATCAGCCCCAGCATTTT

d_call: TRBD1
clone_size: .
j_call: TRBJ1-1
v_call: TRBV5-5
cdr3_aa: CASSKPGTGLTEAFF
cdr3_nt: TGTGCCAGCAGCAAACCCGGGACAGGGCTCACTGAAGCTTTCTTT

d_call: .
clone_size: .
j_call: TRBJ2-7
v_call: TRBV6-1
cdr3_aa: CASSEEGNQYF
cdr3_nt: TGTGCCAGCAGTGAGGAGGGGAACCAGTACTTC

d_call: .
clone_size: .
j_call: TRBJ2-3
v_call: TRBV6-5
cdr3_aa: CASSTRLGLTDTQYF
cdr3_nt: TGTGCCAGCAGTACCCGACTAGGTTTGACAGATACGCAGTATTTT

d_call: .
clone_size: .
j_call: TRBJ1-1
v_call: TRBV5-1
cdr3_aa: CASSFGRDRMNTEAFF
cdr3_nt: TGCGCCAGCAGCTTCGGCCGGGATCGGATGAACACTGAAGCTTTCTTT

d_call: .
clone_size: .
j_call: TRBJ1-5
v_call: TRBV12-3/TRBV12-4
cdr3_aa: CASSPPTGQPQHF
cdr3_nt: TGTGCCAGCAGTCCCCCGACGGGTCAGCCCCAGCATTTT

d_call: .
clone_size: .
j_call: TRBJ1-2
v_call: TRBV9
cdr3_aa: CASSVRVGGYGYTF
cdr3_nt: TGTGCCAGCAGCGTAAGGGTAGGAGGGTATGGCTACACCTTC

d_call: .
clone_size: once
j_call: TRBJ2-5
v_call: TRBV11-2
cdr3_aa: CASSFYRQSIETQYF
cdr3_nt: TGTGCCAGCAGCTTCTACCGACAGTCTATAGAGACCCAGTACTTC

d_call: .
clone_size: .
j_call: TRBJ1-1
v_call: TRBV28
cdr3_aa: CASSLLEYTEAFF
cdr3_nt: TGTGCCAGCAGTCTACTCGAGTACACTGAAGCTTTCTTT

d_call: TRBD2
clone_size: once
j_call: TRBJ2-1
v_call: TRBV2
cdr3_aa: CASIKPGRGGLGEQFF
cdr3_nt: TGTGCCAGCATCAAACCCGGGCGGGGGGGCCTTGGTGAGCAGTTCTTC

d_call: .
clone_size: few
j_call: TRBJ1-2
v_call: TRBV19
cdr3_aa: CASRQGYGYTF
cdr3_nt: TGTGCCAGTAGGCAGGGCTATGGCTACACCTTC

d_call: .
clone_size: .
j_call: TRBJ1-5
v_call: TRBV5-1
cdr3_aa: CASSLVGNNGQPQHF
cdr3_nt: TGCGCCAGCAGCTTGGTTGGTAATAACGGTCAGCCCCAGCATTTT

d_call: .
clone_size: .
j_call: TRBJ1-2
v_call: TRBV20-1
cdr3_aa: CSASGQIDGYTF
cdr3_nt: TGCAGTGCTAGTGGACAGATTGATGGCTACACCTTC

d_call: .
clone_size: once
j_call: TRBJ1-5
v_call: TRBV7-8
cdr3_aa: CASSFGHRVDQPQHF
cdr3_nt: TGTGCCAGCAGCTTCGGTCACAGGGTAGATCAGCCCCAGCATTTT

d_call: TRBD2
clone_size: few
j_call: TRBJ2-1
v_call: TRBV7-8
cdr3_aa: CASSRAGGPINEQFF
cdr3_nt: TGTGCCAGCAGCAGAGCGGGGGGGCCGATCAATGAGCAGTTCTTC

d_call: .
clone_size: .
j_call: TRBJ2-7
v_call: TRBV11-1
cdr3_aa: CASSPPSPRGYEQYF
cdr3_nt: TGTGCCAGCAGCCCGCCCAGTCCGCGGGGCTACGAGCAGTACTTC

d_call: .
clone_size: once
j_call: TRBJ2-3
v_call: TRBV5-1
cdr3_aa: CASSLGGGPDTQYF
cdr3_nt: TGCGCCAGCAGCTTGGGCGGGGGCCCAGATACGCAGTATTTT

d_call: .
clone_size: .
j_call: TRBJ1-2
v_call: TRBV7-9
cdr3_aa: CASSLVLGEGYGYTF
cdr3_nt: TGTGCCAGCAGCTTAGTTCTAGGGGAGGGCTATGGCTACACCTTC

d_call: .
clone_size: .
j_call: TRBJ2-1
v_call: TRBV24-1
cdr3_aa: CATAGQPYNEQFF
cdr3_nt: TGTGCCACCGCCGGACAGCCTTACAATGAGCAGTTCTTC

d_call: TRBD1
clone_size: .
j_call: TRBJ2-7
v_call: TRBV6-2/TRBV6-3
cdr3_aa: CASSYNIGTGYYEQYF
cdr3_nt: TGTGCCAGCAGTTACAATATCGGGACAGGGTACTACGAGCAGTACTTC

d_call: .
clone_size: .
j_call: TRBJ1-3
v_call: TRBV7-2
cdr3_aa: CASSPGKGLHSGNTIYF
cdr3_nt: TGTGCCAGCAGCCCTGGGAAGGGGTTACACTCTGGAAACACCATATATTTT

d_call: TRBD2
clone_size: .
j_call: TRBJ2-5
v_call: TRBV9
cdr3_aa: CASSVERGGLETQYF
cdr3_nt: TGTGCCAGCAGCGTAGAGCGGGGGGGTTTAGAGACCCAGTACTTC

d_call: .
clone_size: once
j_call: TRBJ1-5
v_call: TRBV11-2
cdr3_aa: CASSPNPGGQPQHF
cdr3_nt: TGTGCCAGCAGCCCTAATCCGGGAGGGCAGCCCCAGCATTTT